Here is one T cell receptor beta chain with its context. Its target is not known. This record belongs to a study of cytomegalovirus exposure and HLA in healthy donors. Study in general: Tens of millions of unique TCRs from HLA-typed donors were held in an early data release. Ancestry clustering placed 81% of some 400 genotyped donors in the Caucasian-associated cluster. Study findings and constraints: In all likelihood, a cluster of highly shared sequence variants was a sequencing artifact.

This CDR3 is built from 16 residues. PCR used 60 Vbeta primers and 13 Jbeta primers. Using immunoSEQ multiplex PCR, the repertoire was profiled, and TCRdb retains in-frame clones only, with some absent. Among a few hundred thousand clones listed, about 89% were seen once. Source material: PBMCs. The chain uses TRBV21-1 and TRBJ2-1; TRBD1 is the table's D call and was not checked against the DNA. TRBV21-1 represents a pseudogene. This receptor was obtained from a woman under 30 in good health and CMV-seronegative. CDR3 DNA sequence: TGTGCCACTCATCACCCCGGGACAGAGTTCTACAATGAGCAGTTCTTC. It encodes CATHHPGTEFYNEQFF.